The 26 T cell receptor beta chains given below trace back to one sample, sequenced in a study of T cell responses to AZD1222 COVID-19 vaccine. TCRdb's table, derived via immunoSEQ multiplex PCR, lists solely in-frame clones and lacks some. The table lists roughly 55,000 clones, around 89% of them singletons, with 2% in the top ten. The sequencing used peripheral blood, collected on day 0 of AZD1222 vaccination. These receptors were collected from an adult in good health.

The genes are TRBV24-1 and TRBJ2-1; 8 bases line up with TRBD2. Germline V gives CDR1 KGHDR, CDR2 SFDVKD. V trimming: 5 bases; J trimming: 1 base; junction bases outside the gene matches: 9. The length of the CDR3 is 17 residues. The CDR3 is CATSGPDIAGSYNEQFF. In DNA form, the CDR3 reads TGTGCCACCAGTGGACCTGATATAGCGGGGTCCTACAATGAGCAGTTCTTC.

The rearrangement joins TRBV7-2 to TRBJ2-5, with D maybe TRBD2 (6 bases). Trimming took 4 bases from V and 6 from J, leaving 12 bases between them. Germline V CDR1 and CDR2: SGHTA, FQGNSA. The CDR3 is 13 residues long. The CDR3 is CASSSGTPQTQYF. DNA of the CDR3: TGTGCCAGCAGCTCAGGGACTCCCCAGACCCAGTACTTC.

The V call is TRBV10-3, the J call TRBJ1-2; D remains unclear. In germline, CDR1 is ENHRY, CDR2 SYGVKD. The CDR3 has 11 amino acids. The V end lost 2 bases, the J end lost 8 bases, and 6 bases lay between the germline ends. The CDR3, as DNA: TGTGCCATCAGTGAGGGGTTGGGCTACACCTTC. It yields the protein CAISEGLGYTF.

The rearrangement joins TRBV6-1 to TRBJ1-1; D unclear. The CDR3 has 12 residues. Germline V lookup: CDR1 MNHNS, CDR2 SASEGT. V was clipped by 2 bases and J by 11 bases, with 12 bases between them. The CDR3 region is CASSERALSAFF. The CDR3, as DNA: TGTGCCAGCAGTGAACGGGCCCTCTCGGCTTTCTTT.

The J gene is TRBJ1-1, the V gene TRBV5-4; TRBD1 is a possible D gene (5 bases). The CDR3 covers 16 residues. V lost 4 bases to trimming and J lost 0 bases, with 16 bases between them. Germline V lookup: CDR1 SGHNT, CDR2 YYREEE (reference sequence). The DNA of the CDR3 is TGTGCCAGCAGCACCAGGGTGGTGGGCATGAACACTGAAGCTTTCTTT. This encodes CASSTRVVGMNTEAFF.

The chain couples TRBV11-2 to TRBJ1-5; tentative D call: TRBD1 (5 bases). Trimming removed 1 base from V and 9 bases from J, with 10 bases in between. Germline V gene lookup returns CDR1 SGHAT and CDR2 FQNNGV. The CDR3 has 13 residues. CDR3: CASSLGGLGPQHF. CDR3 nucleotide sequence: TGTGCCAGCAGCTTAGGGGGGTTGGGGCCCCAGCATTTT.

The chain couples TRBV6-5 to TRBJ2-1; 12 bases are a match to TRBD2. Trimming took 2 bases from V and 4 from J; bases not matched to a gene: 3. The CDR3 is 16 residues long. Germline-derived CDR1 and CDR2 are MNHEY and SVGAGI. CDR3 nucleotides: TGTGCCAGCAGTTACCGGGGACTAGCGGGTTACAATGAGCAGTTCTTC. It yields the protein CASSYRGLAGYNEQFF.

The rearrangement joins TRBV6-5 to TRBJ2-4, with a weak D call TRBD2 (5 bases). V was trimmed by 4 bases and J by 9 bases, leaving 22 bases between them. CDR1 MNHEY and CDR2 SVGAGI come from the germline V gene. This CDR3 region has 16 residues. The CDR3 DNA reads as TGTGCCAGCAGTTTCGAGCGGTCCCCATCCCCCAGCATTCAGTACTTC. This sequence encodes CASSFERSPSPSIQYF.

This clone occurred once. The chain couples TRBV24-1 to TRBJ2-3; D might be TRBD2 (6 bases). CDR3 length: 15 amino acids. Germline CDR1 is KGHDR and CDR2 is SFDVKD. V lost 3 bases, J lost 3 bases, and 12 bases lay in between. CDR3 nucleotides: TGTGCCACCAGTGATCTTCTTCGGGGGACAGATACGCAGTATTTT. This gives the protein CATSDLLRGTDTQYF.

CDR3 nucleotide sequence: TGTGCCAGCAGAGGACAGGGGATCTCCTACGAGCAGTACTTC. Amino acid sequence: CASRGQGISYEQYF. The chain links TRBV2 to TRBJ2-7; 9 positions match TRBD1. J was trimmed by 0 bases and V by 6 bases; bases with no gene match: 3. Per the germline V gene, CDR1 is SNHLY and CDR2 is FYNNEI. The CDR3 is 14 amino acids.

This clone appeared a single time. The CDR3 bases are TGTGCCAGCACCCCAAGACAGGGGATCATTTCACCCCTCCACTTT. Translation gives CASTPRQGIISPLHF. The chain combines TRBV28 with TRBJ1-6, with 8 bases matching TRBD1. Trimming took 7 bases from V and 9 from J; bases not matched to a gene: 11. The CDR3 spans 15 residues. Germline V lookup: CDR1 MDHEN, CDR2 SYDVKM.

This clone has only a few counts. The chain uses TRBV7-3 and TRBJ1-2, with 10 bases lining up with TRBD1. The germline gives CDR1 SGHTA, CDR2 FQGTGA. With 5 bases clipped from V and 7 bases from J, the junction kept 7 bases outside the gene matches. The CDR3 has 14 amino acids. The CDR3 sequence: CASSPGQGISGYTF. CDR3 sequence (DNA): TGTGCCAGCAGCCCGGGACAGGGGATCTCTGGCTACACCTTC.

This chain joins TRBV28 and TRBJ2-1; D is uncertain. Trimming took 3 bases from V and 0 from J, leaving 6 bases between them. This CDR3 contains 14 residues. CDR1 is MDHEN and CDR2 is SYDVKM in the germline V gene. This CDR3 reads CASSFRSSYNEQFF. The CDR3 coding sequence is TGTGCCAGCAGTTTCCGGAGCTCCTACAATGAGCAGTTCTTC.

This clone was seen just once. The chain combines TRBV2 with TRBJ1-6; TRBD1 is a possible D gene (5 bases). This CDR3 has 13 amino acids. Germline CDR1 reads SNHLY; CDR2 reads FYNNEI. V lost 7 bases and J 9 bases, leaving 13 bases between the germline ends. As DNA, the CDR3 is TGTGCCAGCACTGGGGCTCGGACTTCACCCCTCCACTTT. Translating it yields CASTGARTSPLHF.

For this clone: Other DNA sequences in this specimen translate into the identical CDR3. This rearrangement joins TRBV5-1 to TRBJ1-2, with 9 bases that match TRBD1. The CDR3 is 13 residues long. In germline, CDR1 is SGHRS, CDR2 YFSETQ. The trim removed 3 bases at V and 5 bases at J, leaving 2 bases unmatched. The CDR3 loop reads CASSWDRDYGYTF. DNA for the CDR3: TGCGCCAGCAGCTGGGACAGGGATTATGGCTACACCTTC.

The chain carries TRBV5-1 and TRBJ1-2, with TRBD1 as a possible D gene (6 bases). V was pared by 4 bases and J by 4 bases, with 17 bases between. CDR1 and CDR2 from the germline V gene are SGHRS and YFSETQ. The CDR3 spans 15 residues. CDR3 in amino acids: CASSEGQFKTYGYTF. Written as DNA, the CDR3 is TGCGCCAGCAGCGAGGGACAATTCAAGACCTATGGCTACACCTTC.

The CDR3 DNA reads TGTGCCAGCAGTTTTCGACCGGAAGGAGGCTACACCTTC. Translated, it gives CASSFRPEGGYTF. V usage is TRBV27 and J usage is TRBJ1-2; D is uncertain. The CDR3 is 13 residues long. Germline CDR1 and CDR2: MNHEY and SMNVEV (reference sequence). V was clipped by 3 bases and J by 8 bases, with 13 bases between them.

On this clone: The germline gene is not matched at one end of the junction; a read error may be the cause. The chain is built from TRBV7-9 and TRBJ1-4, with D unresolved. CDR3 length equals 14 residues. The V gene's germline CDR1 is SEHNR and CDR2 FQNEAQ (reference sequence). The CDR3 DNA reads TGTGCCAGCAGCCTAGCCTCAACTAATGAAAAACTGTTTTTT. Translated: CASSLASTNEKLFF.

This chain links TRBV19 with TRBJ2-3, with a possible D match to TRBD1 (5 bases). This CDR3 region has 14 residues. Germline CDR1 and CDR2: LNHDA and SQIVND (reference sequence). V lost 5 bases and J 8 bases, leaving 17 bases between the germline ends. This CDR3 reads CASSPRAGFATQYF. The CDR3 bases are TGTGCCAGTAGTCCCCGCGCAGGGTTTGCTACGCAGTATTTT. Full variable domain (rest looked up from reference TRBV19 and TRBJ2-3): DGGITQSPKYLFRKEGQNVTLSCEQNLNHDAMYWYRQDPGQGLRLIYYSQIVNDFQKGDIAEGYSVSREKKESFPLTVTSAQKNPTAFYLCASSPRAGFATQYFGPGTRLTVL.

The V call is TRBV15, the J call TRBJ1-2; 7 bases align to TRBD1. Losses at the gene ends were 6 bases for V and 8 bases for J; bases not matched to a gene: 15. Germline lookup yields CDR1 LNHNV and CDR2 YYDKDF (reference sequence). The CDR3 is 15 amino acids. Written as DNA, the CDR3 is TGTGCCACCAGAGCAGGACAGGAAAGGGCTCAGGGCTACACCTTC. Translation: CATRAGQERAQGYTF. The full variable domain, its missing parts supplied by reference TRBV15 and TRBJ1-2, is DAMVIQNPRYQVTQFGKPVTLSCSQTLNHNVMYWYQQKSSQAPKLLFHYYDKDFNNEADTPDNFQSRRPNTSFCFLDIRSPGLGDTAMYLCATRAGQERAQGYTFGSGTRLTVV.

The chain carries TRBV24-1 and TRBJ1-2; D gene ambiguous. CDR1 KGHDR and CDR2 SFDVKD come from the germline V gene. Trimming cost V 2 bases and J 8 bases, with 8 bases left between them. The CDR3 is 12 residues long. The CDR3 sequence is CATSDSGGGYTF. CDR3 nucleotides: TGTGCCACCAGTGATTCAGGCGGCGGCTACACCTTC.

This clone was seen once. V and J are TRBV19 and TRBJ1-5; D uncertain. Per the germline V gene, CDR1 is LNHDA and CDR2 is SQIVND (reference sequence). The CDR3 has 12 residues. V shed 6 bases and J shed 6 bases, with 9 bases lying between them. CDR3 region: CASRRIGQPQHF. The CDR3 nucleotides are TGTGCCAGTAGGCGTATAGGTCAGCCCCAGCATTTT.

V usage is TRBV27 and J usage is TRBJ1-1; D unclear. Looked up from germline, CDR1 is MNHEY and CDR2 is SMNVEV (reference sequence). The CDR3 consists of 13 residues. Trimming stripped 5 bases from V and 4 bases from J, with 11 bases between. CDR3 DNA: TGTGCCAGCAGTACCGATTGGGGCACTGAAGCTTTCTTT. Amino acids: CASSTDWGTEAFF.

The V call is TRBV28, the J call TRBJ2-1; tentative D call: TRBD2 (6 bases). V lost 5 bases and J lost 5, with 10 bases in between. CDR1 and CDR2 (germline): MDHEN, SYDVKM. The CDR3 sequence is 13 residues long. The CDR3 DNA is TGTGCCAGCAGTCCCGGGGGAAACAATGAGCAGTTCTTC. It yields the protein CASSPGGNNEQFF.

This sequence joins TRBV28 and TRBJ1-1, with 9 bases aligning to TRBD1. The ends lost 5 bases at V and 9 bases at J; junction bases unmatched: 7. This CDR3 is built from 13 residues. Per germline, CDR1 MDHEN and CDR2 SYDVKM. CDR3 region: CASSEQGAFKAFF. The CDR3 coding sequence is TGTGCCAGCAGTGAACAGGGGGCGTTTAAAGCTTTCTTT.

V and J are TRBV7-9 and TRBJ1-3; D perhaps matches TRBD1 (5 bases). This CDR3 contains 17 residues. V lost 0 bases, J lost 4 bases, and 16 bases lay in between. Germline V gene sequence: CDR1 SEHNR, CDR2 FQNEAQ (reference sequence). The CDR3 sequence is CASSLAAGGFIGNTIYF. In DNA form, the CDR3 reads TGTGCCAGCAGCTTAGCGGCTGGGGGTTTTATAGGAAACACCATATATTTT.